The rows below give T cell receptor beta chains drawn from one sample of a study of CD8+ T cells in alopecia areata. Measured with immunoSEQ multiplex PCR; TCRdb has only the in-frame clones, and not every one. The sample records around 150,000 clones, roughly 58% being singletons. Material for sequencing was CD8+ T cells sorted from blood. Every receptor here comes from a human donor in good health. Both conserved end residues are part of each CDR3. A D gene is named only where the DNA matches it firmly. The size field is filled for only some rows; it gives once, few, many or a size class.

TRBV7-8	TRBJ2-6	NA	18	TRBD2	CASSLGLAGSSGANVLTF	TGTGCCAGCAGCCTGGGACTAGCGGGATCCTCTGGGGCCAACGTCCTGACTTTC
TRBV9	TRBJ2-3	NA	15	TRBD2	CASSNRMAGGYTQYF	TGTGCCAGCTCGAATAGGATGGCGGGAGGTTATACGCAGTATTTT
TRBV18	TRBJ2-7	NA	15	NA	CASSSTRNPYYEQYF	TGTGCCAGCTCATCTACCCGGAACCCCTACTACGAGCAGTACTTC
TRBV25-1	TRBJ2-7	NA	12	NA	CASSPGDYEQYF	TGTGCCAGCAGTCCCGGTGACTACGAGCAGTACTTC
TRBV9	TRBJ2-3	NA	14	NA	CASSVVGDSDTQYF	TGTGCCAGCAGCGTAGTTGGGGATTCAGATACGCAGTATTTT
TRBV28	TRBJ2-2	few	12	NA	CASIDGIGELFF	TGTGCCAGCATAGACGGTATCGGGGAGCTGTTTTTT
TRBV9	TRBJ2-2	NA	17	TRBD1	CASSAGGRDRGTGELFF	TGTGCCAGCAGCGCCGGGGGACGAGACAGGGGCACCGGGGAGCTGTTTTTT
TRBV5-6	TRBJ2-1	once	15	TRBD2	CASTTSGRNYNEQFF	TGTGCCAGCACGACTAGCGGGAGAAACTACAATGAGCAGTTCTTC
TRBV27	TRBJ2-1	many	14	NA	CASSLQSPWDEQFF	TGTGCCAGCAGTTTACAGAGCCCCTGGGATGAGCAGTTCTTC
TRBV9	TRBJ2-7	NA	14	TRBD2	CASSEGLADYEQYF	TGTGCCAGCAGCGAAGGACTAGCGGACTACGAGCAGTACTTC
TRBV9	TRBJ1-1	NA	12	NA	CASSPTGREAFF	TGTGCCAGCAGTCCCACAGGGAGAGAAGCTTTCTTT
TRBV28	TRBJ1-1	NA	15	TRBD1	CASSLRGGQEDEAFF	TGTGCCAGCAGTTTAAGGGGGGGACAGGAAGACGAAGCTTTCTTT
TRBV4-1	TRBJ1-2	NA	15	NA	CASSQLELSNYGYTF	TGCGCCAGCAGCCAATTGGAACTATCTAACTATGGCTACACCTTC
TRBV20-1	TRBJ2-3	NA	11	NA	CSARPADTQYF	TGCAGTGCTAGGCCCGCAGATACGCAGTATTTT